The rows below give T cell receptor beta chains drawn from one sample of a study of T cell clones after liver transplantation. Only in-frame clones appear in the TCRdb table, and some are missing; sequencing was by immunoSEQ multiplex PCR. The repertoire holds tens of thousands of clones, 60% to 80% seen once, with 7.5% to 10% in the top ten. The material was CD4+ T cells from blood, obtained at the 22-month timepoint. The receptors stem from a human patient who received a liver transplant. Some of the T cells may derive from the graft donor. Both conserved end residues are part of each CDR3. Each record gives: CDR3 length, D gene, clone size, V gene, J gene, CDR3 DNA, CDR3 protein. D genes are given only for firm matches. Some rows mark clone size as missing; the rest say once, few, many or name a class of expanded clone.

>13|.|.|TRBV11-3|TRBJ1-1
TGTGCCAGCAGTTGGACGGTACAGACTGAAGCTTTCTTT
CASSWTVQTEAFF
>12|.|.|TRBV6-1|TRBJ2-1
TGTGCCAGCAGGCACAGTGACCTGGACCCGTTCTTC
CASRHSDLDPFF
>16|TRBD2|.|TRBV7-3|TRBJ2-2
TGTGCCAGTGGGCCTAAGCGGGGTAGCGGCACCGGGGAGCTGTTTTTT
CASGPKRGSGTGELFF
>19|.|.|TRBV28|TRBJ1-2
TGTGCCAGCAGTTTACCCCCCGGTAGGCAGGCGAAAGCTAACTATGGCTACACCTTC
CASSLPPGRQAKANYGYTF
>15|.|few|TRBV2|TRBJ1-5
TGTGCCAGCAAGATCCAGGTTAATAGCAATCAGCCCCAGCATTTT
CASKIQVNSNQPQHF
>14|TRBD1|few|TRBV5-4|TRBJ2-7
TGTGCCAGCAGCTCGGACAGGGTCATCCACGAGCAGTACTTC
CASSSDRVIHEQYF
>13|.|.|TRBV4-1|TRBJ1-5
TGCGCCAGCAGCCAAGATAGCAATCAGCCCCAGCATTTT
CASSQDSNQPQHF
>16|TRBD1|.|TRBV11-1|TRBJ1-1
TGTGCCAGCAGCCCATTAGGGGGCAGGAGAAACACTGAAGCTTTCTTT
CASSPLGGRRNTEAFF
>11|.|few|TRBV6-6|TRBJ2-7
TGTGCCAGCAGTTACAGGGACGAGCAGTACTTC
CASSYRDEQYF
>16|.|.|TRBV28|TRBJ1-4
TGTGCCAGCAAAGGTGGTGGAGACGGAAATAATGAAAAACTGTTTTTT
CASKGGGDGNNEKLFF
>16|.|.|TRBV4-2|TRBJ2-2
TGTGCCAGCAGCCAAGAGATGGCAGGCAACACCGGGGAGCTGTTTTTT
CASSQEMAGNTGELFF
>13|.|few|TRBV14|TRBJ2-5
TGTGCCAGCAGCCTCGGGCTCCAAGAGACCCAGTACTTC
CASSLGLQETQYF